This is a list of T cell receptor beta chains from one sample in a study of OX40 agonist ivuxolimab in advanced cancers. Using immunoSEQ multiplex PCR, the repertoire was profiled, and TCRdb retains in-frame clones only, with some absent. The table has 91,000 or so clones, 94% seen once; the top ten hold about 0.18%. The starting material was CD4+ or CD8+ T cells sorted from blood, obtained in a trial of the OX40 agonist ivuxolimab. The receptors were gathered from an adult with an advanced solid tumor such as melanoma, head and neck, liver or kidney cancer. The CDR3 runs from the conserved cysteine through the conserved F or W. A D gene is named only where the DNA matches it firmly. Size is omitted from some rows. Given values are once, few, many or a class for expanded clones.

CDR3nt	CDR3aa	d_gene	len	v_gene	j_gene	abundance
TGTGCCAGTACTCGACCTAGCGGGAGTAGGGATGAGCAGTTCTTC	CASTRPSGSRDEQFF	TRBD2	15	TRBV19	TRBJ2-1	NA
TGCGCCAGCAGCTTCGCAGGGGGCACTGAAGCTTTCTTT	CASSFAGGTEAFF	TRBD1	13	TRBV5-1	TRBJ1-1	few
TGCGCCAGCAGCTTGGGTCAAGGACAGACCCAGTACTTC	CASSLGQGQTQYF	NA	13	TRBV5-1	TRBJ2-5	NA
TGTGCCAGCAGTTTCGTAAGGGGCGGAAACTCTGGAAACACCATATATTTT	CASSFVRGGNSGNTIYF	NA	17	TRBV27	TRBJ1-3	NA
TGTGCCAGCAGACGTGGGGGCGGCGCTACAGATACGCAGTATTTT	CASRRGGGATDTQYF	NA	15	TRBV6-5	TRBJ2-3	once
TGTGCCAGTAGTCCCTCGGACAGGGGGAGAGAAGAGACCCAGTACTTC	CASSPSDRGREETQYF	TRBD1	16	TRBV19	TRBJ2-5	NA
TGTGCCAGCAGCCCAGCCCTAACATCCCGAGTGTTCTTC	CASSPALTSRVFF	NA	13	TRBV7-2	TRBJ2-1	NA
TGTGCCATCAGTGAGCCTGGGCCCTATGGCTACACCTTC	CAISEPGPYGYTF	NA	13	TRBV10-3	TRBJ1-2	NA
TGTGCCAGCAGCCGAGGGGGCGAATATTCACCCCTCCACTTT	CASSRGGEYSPLHF	TRBD1	14	TRBV14	TRBJ1-6	NA
TGTGCCAGTAGTATGCAAAGGGTCCGGAACATTCAGTACTTC	CASSMQRVRNIQYF	NA	14	TRBV19	TRBJ2-4	NA
TGTGCCAGCAGCTTGGCCAGGGAGGCCGAGCAGTACTTC	CASSLAREAEQYF	NA	13	TRBV5-4	TRBJ2-7	once
TGTGCCAGCAGCTTGACAGGGAACACCGGGGAGCTGTTTTTT	CASSLTGNTGELFF	NA	14	TRBV5-8	TRBJ2-2	NA
TGTGCCAGCAGCGTATCCGGGACTAGCGGGGCAGGCCAAGAGACCCAGTACTTC	CASSVSGTSGAGQETQYF	TRBD2	18	TRBV9	TRBJ2-5	NA
TGTGCCAGCAGCCCCGACAGGGTGGTTGGCTACACCTTC	CASSPDRVVGYTF	TRBD1	13	TRBV7-2	TRBJ1-2	NA
TGTGCCAGTAGTATAGATTGGAGCGTTCGCACAGATACGCAGTATTTT	CASSIDWSVRTDTQYF	NA	16	TRBV19	TRBJ2-3	NA
TGTGCCAGCACCCTTTTTCGTGGCAACACCTATGGCTACACCTTC	CASTLFRGNTYGYTF	NA	15	TRBV7-9	TRBJ1-2	NA
TGTGCCAGCAGTTACTCTGGGACAGGGGACACTGAAGCTTTCTTT	CASSYSGTGDTEAFF	TRBD1	15	TRBV6-5	TRBJ1-1	NA
TGTGCCGTATCCGGGGGCTCGAGGACTGAAGCTTTCTTT	CAVSGGSRTEAFF	NA	13	TRBV19	TRBJ1-1	NA
TGTGCCAGCAGCTCCGGGACAGCTGATTTACCCCTCCACTTT	CASSSGTADLPLHF	TRBD1	14	TRBV7-2	TRBJ1-6	once
TGTGCCTGGAGGACCCCGTCGGCAGGGAACACTGAAGCTTTCTTT	CAWRTPSAGNTEAFF	NA	15	TRBV30	TRBJ1-1	NA
TGTGCCAGCAGCCCCGTAGCGGGGGGGCCTAGCACAGATACGCAGTATTTT	CASSPVAGGPSTDTQYF	TRBD2	17	TRBV11-2	TRBJ2-3	NA
TGTGCCAGCAGCTCCACCGGGACTAGGGGGAGCACAGATACGCAGTATTTT	CASSSTGTRGSTDTQYF	TRBD2	17	TRBV7-6	TRBJ2-3	once
TGTGCCAGCAGTTATGCAGAAAGGGCAGGTCAGCCCCAGCATTTT	CASSYAERAGQPQHF	NA	15	TRBV6-6	TRBJ1-5	NA
TGTGCCAGCAGTTTATCTAGCTTTTCATCCACAGATACGCAGTATTTT	CASSLSSFSSTDTQYF	NA	16	TRBV27	TRBJ2-3	NA
TGTGCCAGCAGTCTCTGGGGACAGGGGAACGACTGGCCAATTTCACCCCTCCACTTT	CASSLWGQGNDWPISPLHF	TRBD1	19	TRBV7-3	TRBJ1-6	NA
TGTGCCAGCAGTTCTTTGGGACAGGGGGTCTATGGCTACACCTTC	CASSSLGQGVYGYTF	TRBD1	15	TRBV27	TRBJ1-2	NA
TGTGCCAGCAGTGAGCGGGGAGGCCGAGGGTTCTTC	CASSERGGRGFF	NA	12	TRBV2	TRBJ2-1	NA
TGTGCCAGCAGTACTGACGGGGGGCGCAATCAGCCCCAGCATTTT	CASSTDGGRNQPQHF	NA	15	TRBV6-5	TRBJ1-5	NA
TGTGCCAGCAGTGACAGGCAGTATAATTCACCCCTCCACTTT	CASSDRQYNSPLHF	NA	14	TRBV2	TRBJ1-6	NA
TGTGCCAGCTCACCACGGACTAGCGGGAGCGCCCAAGAGACCCAGTACTTC	CASSPRTSGSAQETQYF	TRBD2	17	TRBV18	TRBJ2-5	NA
TGTGCCATCAGTCGGACGGAGAACACTGAAGCTTTCTTT	CAISRTENTEAFF	NA	13	TRBV10-3	TRBJ1-1	NA
TGTGCCAGCAGCTTAAATCGGGATTCGGGCGAGCAGTACTTC	CASSLNRDSGEQYF	NA	14	TRBV7-9	TRBJ2-7	NA
TGTGCCAGCAGTTCCGACAGGGGACGGCGGGGAAACACCATATATTTT	CASSSDRGRRGNTIYF	TRBD1	16	TRBV6-5	TRBJ1-3	NA
TGTGCCAGCAGTGCCTCCCAGGGGGTAATTGTGACCCAGCATTTT	CASSASQGVIVTQHF	TRBD1	15	TRBV6-5	TRBJ1-5	once
TGTGCCATCACAAGGGCCCCGGGACAGGGGGAGAACACTGAAGCTTTCTTT	CAITRAPGQGENTEAFF	TRBD1	17	TRBV10-3	TRBJ1-1	NA
TGCGCCAGCAGTCAATCGGGCCGGAAGTTTACAAATGAAAAACTGTTTTTT	CASSQSGRKFTNEKLFF	NA	17	TRBV23-1	TRBJ1-4	NA
TGTGCCAGCAGCCAGGAAGGACAGGGGATAGACGAGCAGTACTTC	CASSQEGQGIDEQYF	TRBD1	15	TRBV7-7	TRBJ2-7	NA
TGTGCCAGTAGTAAGGGTGCAGGGCAAGAGACCCAGTACTTC	CASSKGAGQETQYF	NA	14	TRBV19	TRBJ2-5	NA
TGCGCCAGCAGCTTGGAGACCTATGGCTACACCTTC	CASSLETYGYTF	NA	12	TRBV5-1	TRBJ1-2	NA
TGTGCCAGCAGCTTAAGCGGCCTCCAAGAGACCCAGTACTTC	CASSLSGLQETQYF	NA	14	TRBV7-9	TRBJ2-5	NA
TGTGCCAGCAGCTTAGGGGGACAGGGCTACGAGCAGTACTTC	CASSLGGQGYEQYF	TRBD1	14	TRBV7-8	TRBJ2-7	NA
TGCGCCAGCAGCTTAAATGGACACGGGGAGCTGTTTTTT	CASSLNGHGELFF	NA	13	TRBV5-1	TRBJ2-2	NA
TGTGCCAGTAGTATGGGACTAGCGGGCCCCTACAATGAGCAGTTCTTC	CASSMGLAGPYNEQFF	TRBD2	16	TRBV19	TRBJ2-1	NA
TGTGCCAGCAGTTACTCCTATAGCAATCAGCCCCAGCATTTT	CASSYSYSNQPQHF	NA	14	TRBV6-5	TRBJ1-5	NA
TGTGCCAGCCGTACAGGGGATAGTGGAAACACCATATATTTT	CASRTGDSGNTIYF	TRBD1	14	TRBV7-9	TRBJ1-3	NA
TGCGCCAGCAGCTTGGAACCGGGCCCTCCTGAAAAACTGTTTTTT	CASSLEPGPPEKLFF	NA	15	TRBV5-1	TRBJ1-4	NA
TGTGCCAGCAGTTTAAATGGACGGCGCCGGCTAAACTATGGCTACACCTTC	CASSLNGRRRLNYGYTF	NA	17	TRBV28	TRBJ1-2	NA
TGCGCCAGCACCCCGCGGGAAGCGTCCTATAATTCACCCCTCCACTTT	CASTPREASYNSPLHF	NA	16	TRBV5-1	TRBJ1-6	NA
TGTGCCAGCAGCTTGGCCGGGGCTTTCTTCTATGGCTACACCTTC	CASSLAGAFFYGYTF	NA	15	TRBV5-6	TRBJ1-2	NA
TGCGCCAGCAGCTTGGCCAAGTGGTCCGGACAGGGGGTCGATGGCTACACCTTC	CASSLAKWSGQGVDGYTF	TRBD1	18	TRBV5-1	TRBJ1-2	NA
TGTGCCAGCAGCCCGGGGGGTTCACGGTCCCGCTTCACAGATACGCAGTATTTT	CASSPGGSRSRFTDTQYF	TRBD2	18	TRBV5-4	TRBJ2-3	once
TGTGCCAGCAGCCCAAATTCCCCGACAGGGGGGAACACTGAAGCTTTCTTT	CASSPNSPTGGNTEAFF	TRBD1	17	TRBV11-2	TRBJ1-1	NA
TGTGCCAGCAGTTTCGACAGGGCGGGATATGGCTACACCTTC	CASSFDRAGYGYTF	TRBD1	14	TRBV28	TRBJ1-2	NA
TGTGCCAGCTCACCACTACAGAGCGCAGGGGCGAACACCGGGGAGCTGTTTTTT	CASSPLQSAGANTGELFF	NA	18	TRBV18	TRBJ2-2	NA
TGTGCCAGCACTCCGAGCGGGGGTCAGCCCCAGCATTTT	CASTPSGGQPQHF	NA	13	TRBV6-5	TRBJ1-5	NA